The 32 T cell receptor beta chains below all came from one sample that was sequenced in a study of monozygotic twins with inflammatory bowel disease (dated by TCRdb to the late 2010s). Libraries were made using 5' RACE. Sequencer: Illumina HiSeq 2500. Each CDR3 protein sequence appears as one entry after TCRdb reprocessed the reads, and no DNA is included. The table for this sample shows some 100,000 distinct CDR3 sequences. Of the sample, around 11% is held by the ten largest clones. Input material: blood. The source of these receptors is a human donor with ulcerative colitis or Crohn's disease, or a healthy co-twin of an affected twin (not recorded which).

The genes are TRBV28 and TRBJ1-1; TCRdb reports TRBD1, a call that lacks DNA to check it against. Germline V gene sequence: CDR1 MDHEN, CDR2 SYDVKM. The CDR3 sequence is 22 residues long. CDR3 protein: CASRILQGRQNKLQGRNTEAFF.

V is TRBV20-1 and J is TRBJ2-4; TCRdb's D gene call, TRBD1, goes unchecked for lack of DNA. The CDR3 runs to 14 residues. The germline V gene has CDR1 DFQATT and CDR2 SNEGSKA (reference sequence). CDR3 sequence: CSARIRQGKNIQYF.

This chain joins TRBV20-1 and TRBJ2-7. Germline V gene sequence: CDR1 DFQATT, CDR2 SNEGSKA (reference sequence). This CDR3 is built from 12 residues. The CDR3 sequence: CSASKSRHEQYF.

The CDR3 region is CASSSGWLEGQPQHF. V gene TRBV12-3 or TRBV12-4 combines with J gene TRBJ1-5. This CDR3 spans 15 amino acids.

This chain joins TRBV5-1 and TRBJ2-5; absent DNA, TCRdb's TRBD2 call cannot be checked. The CDR3 has 15 residues. CDR1 is SGHRS and CDR2 is YFSETQ in the germline V gene. CDR3 protein: CASSPEARAGETQYF. Drawing the rest from reference TRBV5-1 and TRBJ2-5, the complete variable domain is KAGVTQTPRYLIKTRGQQVTLSCSPISGHRSVSWYQQTPGQGLQFLFEYFSETQRNKGNFPGRFSGRQFSNSRSEMNVSTLELGDSALYLCASSPEARAGETQYFGPGTRLLVL.

The J gene is TRBJ2-2, the V gene TRBV12-3 or TRBV12-4. The CDR3 has 16 amino acids. This chain's CDR3 is CASTFWRDGFTGELFF.

The chain combines TRBV28 with TRBJ2-5; TCRdb's D call, TRBD1, is unchecked because there is no DNA. This CDR3 region has 14 residues. Germline lookup yields CDR1 MDHEN and CDR2 SYDVKM. The chain's CDR3 is CASSSGTTEETQYF.

The CDR3 loop is CASSLFRGPSPLHF. The chain combines TRBV27 with TRBJ1-6; as DNA is missing, the TRBD1 call by TCRdb cannot be tested. CDR3 length: 14 amino acids. Germline V gene sequence: CDR1 MNHEY, CDR2 SMNVEV (reference sequence).

V gene TRBV4-3 combines with J gene TRBJ1-4; the TCRdb D gene call, TRBD1, has no DNA to confirm it. CDR1 and CDR2 from the germline V gene are LGHNA and YSLEER. This CDR3 contains 13 residues. The CDR3: CASSQDRREKLFF.

The genes are TRBV15 and TRBJ1-2; absent DNA, TCRdb's TRBD1 call cannot be checked. Per germline, CDR1 LNHNV and CDR2 YYDKDF (reference sequence). The length of the CDR3 is 14 residues. The CDR3 sequence is CATSRAFTGHGYTF.

The chain joins TRBV24-1 to TRBJ2-1; there is no DNA to check the TCRdb D call of TRBD1. Germline CDR1 is KGHDR and CDR2 is SFDVKD. CDR3 size: 15 residues. CDR3 in amino acids: CATSDPVRGANEQFF.

V usage is TRBV9 and J usage is TRBJ1-2; TCRdb calls TRBD1, which cannot be checked without DNA. The CDR3 totals 13 residues. CDR1 and CDR2 from the germline V gene are SGDLS and YYNGEE. CDR3 protein: CASTFRGNYGYTF.

The chain recombines TRBV28 with TRBJ1-2; as DNA is missing, the TRBD1 call by TCRdb cannot be tested. Germline CDR1 is MDHEN and CDR2 is SYDVKM. The CDR3 loop spans 14 amino acids. The CDR3 is CASRSPTGLEGYTF.

V is TRBV28 and J is TRBJ2-1; TCRdb selects TRBD2, and the lack of DNA leaves this call unchecked. The CDR3 sequence is 16 residues long. Germline V gives CDR1 MDHEN, CDR2 SYDVKM. The CDR3: CASSSSTRSSYNEQFF.

The chain employs TRBV30 and TRBJ1-2. CDR3 length: 12 residues. Germline V gene lookup returns CDR1 GTSNPN and CDR2 SVGIG (reference sequence). The CDR3: CAWNGENYGYTF. The variable domain in full, with the rest retrieved from reference TRBV30 and TRBJ1-2, is SQTIHQWPATLVQPVGSPLSLECTVEGTSNPNLYWYRQAAGRGLQLLFYSVGIGQISSEVPQNLSASRPQDRQFILSSKKLLLSDSGFYLCAWNGENYGYTFGSGTRLTVV.

V usage is TRBV20-1 and J usage is TRBJ2-2; the TCRdb call, TRBD2, lacks DNA for checking. The germline V gene encodes CDR1 DFQATT and CDR2 SNEGSKA (reference sequence). The CDR3 loop spans 16 amino acids. The CDR3 sequence is CSASLAGVGNTGELFF.

The J gene is TRBJ2-1, the V gene TRBV10-3; checking the TCRdb D call of TRBD2 is not possible without DNA. Germline assignment: CDR1 ENHRY and CDR2 SYGVKD. This CDR3 contains 15 residues. The CDR3 region is CAMRGGHSSYNEQFF.

The CDR3 here is CASSVQGTISYNEQFF. V gene TRBV9 combines with J gene TRBJ2-1; TCRdb designates TRBD1, a call that cannot be tested without DNA. Per the germline V gene, CDR1 is SGDLS and CDR2 is YYNGEE. The CDR3 has 16 residues.

This chain joins TRBV29-1 and TRBJ2-3; TCRdb outputs TRBD2, but without DNA this stays unchecked. From germline, CDR1 is SQVTM and CDR2 ANQGSEA. The CDR3 length is 15 residues. The CDR3 loop is CSVDRDSNVADTQYF.

CDR3 region: CASSQVLSGSWYNEQFF. V is TRBV14 and J is TRBJ2-1; TCRdb reports TRBD2, a call that lacks DNA to check it against. The CDR3 extends over 17 amino acids. Germline lookup yields CDR1 SGHDN and CDR2 FVKESK.

The chain recombines TRBV18 with TRBJ2-3; TCRdb gives TRBD1 as the D gene, but with no DNA this cannot be confirmed. This CDR3 region has 15 residues. Germline-derived CDR1 and CDR2 are KGHSH and LQKENI. This CDR3 reads CASSPPGQGTDTQYF.

V gene TRBV10-3 combines with J gene TRBJ1-6; TCRdb lists TRBD1, though no DNA is available to test this call. This CDR3 contains 16 residues. The germline V gene encodes CDR1 ENHRY and CDR2 SYGVKD. The CDR3 region is CAIMDRGGAGNSPLHF.

The chain combines TRBV11-3 with TRBJ2-7. The germline gives CDR1 SGHNT, CDR2 YENEEA. This CDR3 contains 15 residues. CDR3 region: CASSLDQERSYEQYF.

This chain connects TRBV4-2 to TRBJ1-3; with no DNA, the TCRdb D assignment of TRBD1 cannot be verified. Germline V CDR1 and CDR2: LGHNA, YNFKEQ. This CDR3 is built from 15 residues. The CDR3 here is CASQQDISSGNTIYF.

The chain carries TRBV18 and TRBJ2-1; with no DNA, the TCRdb D assignment of TRBD1 cannot be verified. CDR3 length equals 17 residues. Germline assignment: CDR1 KGHSH and CDR2 LQKENI. The CDR3: CASSPPGLEPPWNEQFF.

The chain carries TRBV20-1 and TRBJ1-5. In germline, CDR1 is DFQATT, CDR2 SNEGSKA (reference sequence). The CDR3 is 12 amino acids. The CDR3: CSASDGNQPQHF.

The rearrangement links TRBV4-1 to TRBJ2-1; TCRdb indicates TRBD2, and absent DNA this call remains unverified. The CDR3 consists of 16 residues. Germline V CDR1 and CDR2: MGHRA, YSYEKL. CDR3 sequence: CASLAFWGEATNEQFF.

The chain employs TRBV24-1 and TRBJ2-1; the D gene TCRdb calls, TRBD1, cannot be checked with no DNA. Germline assignment: CDR1 KGHDR and CDR2 SFDVKD. CDR3 size: 15 residues. CDR3 protein: CATSDLGTDDNEQFF.

V usage is TRBV12-3 or TRBV12-4 and J usage is TRBJ2-6; TCRdb gives TRBD2 as the D gene, but with no DNA this cannot be confirmed. This CDR3 is 20 amino acids long. CDR3: CASSTNLKGWRRTGANVLTF.

CDR3 protein: CASGGNGGNTEAFF. The chain is built from TRBV7-9 and TRBJ1-1; TCRdb designates TRBD1, a call that cannot be tested without DNA. The CDR3 length is 14 residues. Germline CDR1 SEHNR, CDR2 FQNEAQ (reference sequence).

This chain uses TRBV15 with TRBJ2-6. From germline, CDR1 is LNHNV and CDR2 YYDKDF (reference sequence). The CDR3 is 20 amino acids. The CDR3 is CATSREALRWMLGWDNVLTF.

J is TRBJ2-7 and V is TRBV27; TCRdb gives TRBD1 as the D gene, but with no DNA this cannot be confirmed. The CDR3 loop spans 15 amino acids. The V gene's germline CDR1 is MNHEY and CDR2 SMNVEV (reference sequence). The CDR3 sequence is CASSFLGDNAYEQYF.